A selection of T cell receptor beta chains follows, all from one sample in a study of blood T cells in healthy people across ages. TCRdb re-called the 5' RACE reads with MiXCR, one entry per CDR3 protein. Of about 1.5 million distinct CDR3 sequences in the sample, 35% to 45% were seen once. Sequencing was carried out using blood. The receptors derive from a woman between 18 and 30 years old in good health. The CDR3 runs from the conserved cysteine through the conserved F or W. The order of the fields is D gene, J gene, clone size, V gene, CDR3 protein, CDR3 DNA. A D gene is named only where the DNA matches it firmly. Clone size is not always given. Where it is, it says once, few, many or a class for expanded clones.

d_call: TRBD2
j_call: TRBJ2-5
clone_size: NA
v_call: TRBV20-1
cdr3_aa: CSARGTSVQGTQYF
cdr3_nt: TGCAGTGCTAGAGGCACTAGCGTCCAAGGGACCCAGTACTTC

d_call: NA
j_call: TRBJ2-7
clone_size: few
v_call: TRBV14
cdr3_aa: CASSQDSGLSPYNEQYF
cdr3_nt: TGTGCCAGCAGCCAAGACTCAGGGCTTAGTCCCTACAATGAGCAGTACTTC

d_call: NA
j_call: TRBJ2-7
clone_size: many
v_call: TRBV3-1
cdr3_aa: CASSQESNEQYF
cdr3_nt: TGTGCCAGCAGCCAAGAATCGAACGAGCAGTACTTC

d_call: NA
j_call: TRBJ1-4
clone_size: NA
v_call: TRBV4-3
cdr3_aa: CASSQVPRPVNEKLFF
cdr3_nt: TGCGCCAGCAGCCAAGTTCCCCGTCCAGTTAATGAAAAACTGTTTTTT

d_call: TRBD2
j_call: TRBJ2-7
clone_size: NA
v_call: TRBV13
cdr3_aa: CATFSSGRRSYNEQYF
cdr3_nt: TGTGCCACCTTCTCTAGCGGGAGGAGGTCCTACAATGAGCAGTACTTC

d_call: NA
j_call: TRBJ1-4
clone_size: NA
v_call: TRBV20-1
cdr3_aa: CSARGGVYEKLFF
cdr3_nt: TGCAGTGCTAGAGGGGGAGTTTATGAAAAACTGTTTTTT

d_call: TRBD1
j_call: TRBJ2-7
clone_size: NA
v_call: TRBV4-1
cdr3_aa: CASSQDTPGTVLSDEQYF
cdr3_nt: TGCGCCAGCAGCCAAGATACACCGGGGACAGTTTTATCCGACGAGCAGTACTTC

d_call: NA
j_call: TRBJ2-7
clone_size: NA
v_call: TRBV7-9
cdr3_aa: CASSFIPAYEQYF
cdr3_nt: TGTGCCAGCAGCTTCATCCCTGCCTACGAGCAGTACTTC

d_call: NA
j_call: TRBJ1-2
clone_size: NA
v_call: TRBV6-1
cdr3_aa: CASSEWGGYYGYTF
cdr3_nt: TGTGCCAGCAGTGAGTGGGGCGGATACTATGGCTACACCTTC

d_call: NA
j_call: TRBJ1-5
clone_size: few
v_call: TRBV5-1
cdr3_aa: CASSSDGSGNQPQHF
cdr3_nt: TGCGCCAGCAGCTCGGACGGAAGCGGGAATCAGCCCCAGCATTTT

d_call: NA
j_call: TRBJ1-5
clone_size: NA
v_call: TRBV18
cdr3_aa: CASSPGQGDNQPQHF
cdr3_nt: TGTGCCAGCTCACCAGGGCAGGGTGACAATCAGCCCCAGCATTTT

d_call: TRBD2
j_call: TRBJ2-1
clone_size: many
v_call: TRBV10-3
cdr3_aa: CAISGTSGGNEQFF
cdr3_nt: TGTGCCATCAGTGGGACTAGCGGGGGTAATGAGCAGTTCTTC

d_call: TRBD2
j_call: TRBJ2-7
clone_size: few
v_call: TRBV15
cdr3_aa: CATSRGSSGDTYEQYF
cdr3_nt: TGTGCCACCAGCAGAGGGTCTAGCGGGGATACCTACGAGCAGTACTTC

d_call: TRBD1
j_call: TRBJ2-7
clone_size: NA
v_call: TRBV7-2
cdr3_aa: CASSPRQGWIEQYF
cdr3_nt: TGTGCCAGCAGCCCTAGACAGGGGTGGATCGAGCAGTACTTC

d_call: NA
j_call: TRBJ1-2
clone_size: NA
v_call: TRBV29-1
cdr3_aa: CSVVRDDLYGYTF
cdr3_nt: TGCAGCGTAGTTAGGGACGACCTCTATGGCTACACCTTC

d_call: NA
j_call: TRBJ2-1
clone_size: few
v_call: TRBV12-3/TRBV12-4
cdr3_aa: CASSRSRDYEQFF
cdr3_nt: TGTGCCAGCAGTCGAAGCAGGGACTATGAGCAGTTCTTC

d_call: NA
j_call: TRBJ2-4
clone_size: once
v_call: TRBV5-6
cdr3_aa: CASSSVRGIEQYF
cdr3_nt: TGTGCCAGCAGCTCAGTCCGGGGGATTGAGCAGTACTTC

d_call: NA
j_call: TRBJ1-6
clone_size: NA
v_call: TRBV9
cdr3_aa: CASSVGSGVSPLHF
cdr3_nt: TGTGCCAGCAGCGTAGGTTCAGGGGTCTCACCCCTCCACTTT

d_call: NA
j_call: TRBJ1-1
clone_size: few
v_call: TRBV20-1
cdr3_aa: CSARDPGQSSTEAFF
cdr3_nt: TGCAGTGCTAGAGACCCAGGACAGTCGAGCACTGAAGCTTTCTTT

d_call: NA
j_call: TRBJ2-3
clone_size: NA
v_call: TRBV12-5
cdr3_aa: CASGFRSTDTQYF
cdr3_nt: TGTGCTAGTGGTTTCAGGAGCACAGATACGCAGTATTTT

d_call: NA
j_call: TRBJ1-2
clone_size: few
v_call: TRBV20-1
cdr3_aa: CSAKGRHHYGYTF
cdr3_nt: TGCAGTGCAAAGGGCCGGCATCACTATGGCTACACCTTC

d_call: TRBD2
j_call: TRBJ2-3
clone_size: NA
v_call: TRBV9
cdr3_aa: CASSPQLAGMIDTQYF
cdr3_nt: TGTGCCAGCAGCCCACAACTAGCGGGAATGATAGATACGCAGTATTTT

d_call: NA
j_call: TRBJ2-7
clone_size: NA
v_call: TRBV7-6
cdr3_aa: CASSAYDYEQYF
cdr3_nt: TGTGCCAGCAGCGCCTACGACTACGAGCAGTACTTC

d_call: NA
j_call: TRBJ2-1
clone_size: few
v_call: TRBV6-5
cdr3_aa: CASSYLARINEQFF
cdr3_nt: TGTGCCAGCAGTTACCTGGCCAGGATCAATGAGCAGTTCTTC

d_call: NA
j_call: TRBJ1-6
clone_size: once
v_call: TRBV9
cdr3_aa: CASSVATGPSYSPLHF
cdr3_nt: TGTGCCAGCAGCGTAGCCACGGGACCTTCTTATTCACCCCTCCACTTT

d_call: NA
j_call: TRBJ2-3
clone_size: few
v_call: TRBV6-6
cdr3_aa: CASSLFGQDTQYF
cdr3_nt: TGTGCCAGCAGCCTCTTCGGACAAGATACGCAGTATTTT

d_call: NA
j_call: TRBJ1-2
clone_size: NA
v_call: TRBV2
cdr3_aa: CAKTGLNYGYTF
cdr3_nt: TGTGCCAAAACGGGTCTTAACTATGGCTACACCTTC

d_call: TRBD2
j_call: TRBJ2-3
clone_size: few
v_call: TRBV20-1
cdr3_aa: CSARDAGGRAGTDTQYF
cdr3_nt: TGCAGTGCTAGAGATGCAGGCGGGAGGGCCGGCACAGATACGCAGTATTTT

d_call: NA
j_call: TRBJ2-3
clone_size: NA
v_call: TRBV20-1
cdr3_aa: CSAKLVSIKGHSTDTQYF
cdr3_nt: TGCAGTGCTAAGCTAGTGTCGATTAAAGGGCACTCTACAGATACGCAGTATTTT

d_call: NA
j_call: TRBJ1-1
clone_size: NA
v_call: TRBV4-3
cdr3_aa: CASSQDYAISEAFF
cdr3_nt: TGCGCCAGCAGCCAGGACTACGCAATCTCTGAAGCTTTCTTT

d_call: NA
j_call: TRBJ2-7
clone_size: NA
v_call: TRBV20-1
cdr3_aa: CSAREGASRNEQYF
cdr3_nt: TGCAGTGCCAGGGAGGGGGCCTCCCGAAACGAGCAGTACTTC

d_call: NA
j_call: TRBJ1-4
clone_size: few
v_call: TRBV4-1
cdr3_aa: CASSQPTESQKLFF
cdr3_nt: TGCGCCAGCAGCCAGCCGACAGAGTCTCAAAAACTGTTTTTT

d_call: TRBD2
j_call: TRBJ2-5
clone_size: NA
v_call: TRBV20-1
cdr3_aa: CSATSAYNEQYF
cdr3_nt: TGCAGTGCAACTAGCGCATACAATGAGCAGTACTTC

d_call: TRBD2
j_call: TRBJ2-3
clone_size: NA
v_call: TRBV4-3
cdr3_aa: CVSSQDGLAGVVDTQYF
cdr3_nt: TGCGTCAGCAGCCAAGATGGGCTAGCGGGGGTGGTAGATACGCAGTATTTT

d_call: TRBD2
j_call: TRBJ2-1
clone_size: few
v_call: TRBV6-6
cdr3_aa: CASKIAGVNNEQFF
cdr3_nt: TGTGCCAGCAAGATAGCGGGAGTAAACAATGAGCAGTTCTTC

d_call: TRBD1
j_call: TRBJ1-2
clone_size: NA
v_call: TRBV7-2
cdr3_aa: CASSDRVGGYTF
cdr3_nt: TGTGCCAGCAGCGACAGGGTGGGGGGCTACACCTTC

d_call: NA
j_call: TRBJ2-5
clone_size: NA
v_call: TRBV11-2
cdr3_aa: CASSRRDSHPSQYF
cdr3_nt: TGTGCCAGCAGCCGCCGGGACTCCCATCCCTCCCAGTACTTC

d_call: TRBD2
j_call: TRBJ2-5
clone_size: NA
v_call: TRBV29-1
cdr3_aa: CSVDAGDSYNEQYF
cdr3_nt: TGCAGCGTTGACGCGGGAGACTCCTACAATGAGCAGTACTTC

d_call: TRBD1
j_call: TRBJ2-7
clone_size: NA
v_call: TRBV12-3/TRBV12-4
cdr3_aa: CASSWSGTGSYNEQYF
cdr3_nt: TGTGCCAGCAGTTGGAGCGGGACAGGGTCCTACAATGAGCAGTACTTC

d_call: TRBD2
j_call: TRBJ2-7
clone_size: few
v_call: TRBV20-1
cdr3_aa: CSARPPRDYVYEQYF
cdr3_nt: TGCAGTGCTAGACCCCCGCGGGACTATGTCTACGAGCAGTACTTC

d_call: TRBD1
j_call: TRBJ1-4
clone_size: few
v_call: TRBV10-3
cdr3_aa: CAIRTGDNEKLFF
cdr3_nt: TGTGCCATCAGGACAGGGGATAATGAAAAACTGTTTTTT

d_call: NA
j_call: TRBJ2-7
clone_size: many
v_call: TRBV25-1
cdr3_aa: CASSEERSYEQYF
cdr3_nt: TGTGCCAGCAGTGAAGAGCGCAGCTACGAGCAGTACTTC

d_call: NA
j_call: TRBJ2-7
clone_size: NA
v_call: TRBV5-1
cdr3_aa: CASSSEASEQYF
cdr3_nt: TGCGCCAGCAGCTCCGAGGCCTCCGAGCAGTACTTC

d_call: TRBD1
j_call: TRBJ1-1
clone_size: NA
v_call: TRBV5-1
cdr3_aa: CASSIRTGVNTEAFF
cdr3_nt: TGCGCCAGCAGCATACGTACAGGGGTGAACACTGAAGCTTTCTTT

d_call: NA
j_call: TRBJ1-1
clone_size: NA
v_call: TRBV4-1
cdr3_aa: CASSQQGGGTEAFF
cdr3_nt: TGCGCCAGCAGTCAACAAGGGGGAGGGACTGAAGCTTTCTTT

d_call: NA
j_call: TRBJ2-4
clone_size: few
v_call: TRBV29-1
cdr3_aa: CSIQRGGGGENIQYF
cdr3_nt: TGCAGCATCCAGAGGGGCGGAGGGGGGGAAAACATTCAGTACTTC

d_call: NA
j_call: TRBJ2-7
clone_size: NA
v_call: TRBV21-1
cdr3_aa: CASSENGFLDYEQYF
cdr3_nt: TGTGCCAGCAGCGAAAACGGGTTTCTGGACTACGAGCAGTACTTC

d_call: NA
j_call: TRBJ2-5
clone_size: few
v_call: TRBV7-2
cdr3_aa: CASSRGAISQETQYF
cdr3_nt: TGTGCCAGCAGCCGGGGGGCTATCTCCCAAGAGACCCAGTACTTC

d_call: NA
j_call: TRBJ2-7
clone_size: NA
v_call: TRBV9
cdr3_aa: CASSVGGPNNEQYF
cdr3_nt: TGTGCCAGCAGCGTAGGTGGGCCAAACAATGAGCAGTACTTC

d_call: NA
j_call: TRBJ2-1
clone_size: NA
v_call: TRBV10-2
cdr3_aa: CASLGAGYQKEQFF
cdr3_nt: TGCGCCAGCCTCGGTGCGGGATACCAAAAGGAGCAGTTCTTC

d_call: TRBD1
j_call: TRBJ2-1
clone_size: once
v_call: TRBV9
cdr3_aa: CASSATQGAGNEQFF
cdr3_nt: TGTGCCAGCAGCGCTACACAGGGGGCGGGTAATGAGCAGTTCTTC

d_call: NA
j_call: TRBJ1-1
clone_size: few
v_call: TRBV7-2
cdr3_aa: CASSSMGFSSEAFF
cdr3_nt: TGTGCCAGCAGCTCGATGGGTTTCTCTAGTGAAGCTTTCTTT

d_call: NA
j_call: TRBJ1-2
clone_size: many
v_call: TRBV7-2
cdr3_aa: CASSLDRAYGYTF
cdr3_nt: TGTGCCAGCAGCTTGGACAGAGCCTATGGCTACACCTTC

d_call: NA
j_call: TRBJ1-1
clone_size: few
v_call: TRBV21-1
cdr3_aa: CASSKAGGTEAFF
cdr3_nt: TGTGCCAGCAGCAAAGCGGGGGGCACTGAAGCTTTCTTT

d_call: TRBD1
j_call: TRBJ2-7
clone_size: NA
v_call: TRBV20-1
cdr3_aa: CSATGTGAKEQYF
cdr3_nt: TGCAGTGCTACCGGGACAGGGGCCAAGGAGCAGTACTTC

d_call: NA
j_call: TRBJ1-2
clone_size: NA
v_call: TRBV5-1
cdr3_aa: CASSMTSGAGYTF
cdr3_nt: TGCGCCAGCAGCATGACGTCAGGGGCCGGCTACACCTTC

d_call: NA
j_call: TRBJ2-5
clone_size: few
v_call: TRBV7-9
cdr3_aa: CASSLVLGKETQYF
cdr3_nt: TGTGCCAGCAGCTTAGTTTTGGGTAAAGAGACCCAGTACTTC

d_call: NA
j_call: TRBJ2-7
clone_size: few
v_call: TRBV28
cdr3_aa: CASSYRARVAEQYF
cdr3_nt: TGTGCCAGCAGTTACAGAGCTAGGGTTGCCGAGCAGTACTTC

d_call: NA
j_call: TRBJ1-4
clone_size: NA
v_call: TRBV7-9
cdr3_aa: CASSPHGLTDEKLFF
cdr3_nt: TGTGCCAGCAGCCCTCATGGTTTGACTGATGAAAAACTGTTTTTT

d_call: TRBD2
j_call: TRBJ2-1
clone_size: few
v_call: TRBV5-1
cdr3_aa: CASSAGLASNNEQFF
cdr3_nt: TGCGCCAGCAGCGCGGGACTAGCGTCAAACAATGAGCAGTTCTTC